This TCR beta chain was recorded in a study of shared clonotypes between healthy human individuals. Turning to the study itself: CD8 memory received one plate per donor, CD8 naive two, CD4 memory three and CD4 naive three. Points from the study as a whole: When compared with the clonotypes that were shared by all four sorted-subset donors, the non-shared clonotypes turned out to have lower generation probabilities.

This table comes from immunoSEQ multiplex PCR, and its TCRdb copy is limited to in-frame clones, with some not included. The data hold around 700,000 clones, with around 72% observed a single time. A note on this clone: Its antigen is unidentified.

The V gene end was trimmed by 6 bases and the J gene end by 1 base; junction bases not matched to a gene: 1. The CDR3 contains 12 residues. Germline V gives CDR1 SQVTM, CDR2 ANQGSEA. The chain recombines TRBV29-1 with TRBJ1-1; 8 nucleotides agree with TRBD1. Sequenced input: memory CD4+ T cells sorted from blood. Subset reported: CD45RA-negative fraction. This clonotype was sampled from a woman aged 30 to 39 in good health. CDR3 sequence (DNA): TGCAGCGTAGGACAGGGGAACACTGAAGCTTTCTTT. As protein: CSVGQGNTEAFF.